The 17 T cell receptor beta chains listed next were all sequenced from one sample in a study of blood T cell repertoires in COVID-19. Using immunoSEQ multiplex PCR, the repertoire was profiled, and TCRdb retains in-frame clones only, with some absent. The table shows 200,000 or so clones, with around four fifths occurring only once. Sequencing was done on a sample of peripheral blood. The receptors were sampled from a human donor with acute or convalescent COVID-19. The donor label of this sample is uncertain.

This clone has only a few counts. This chain uses TRBV5-1 with TRBJ2-1; no reliable D call. V lost 1 base and J 4 bases, leaving 9 bases between the germline ends. The CDR3 runs 14 residues. CDR1 is SGHRS, CDR2 YFSETQ, per germline. The CDR3 DNA sequence: TGCGCCAGCAGCTTGTTCGCACTTTACAATGAGCAGTTCTTC. This codes for CASSLFALYNEQFF.

V is TRBV5-1 and J is TRBJ2-5, with D unclear. Trimming stripped 5 bases from V and 5 bases from J, with 13 bases between. This CDR3 is 13 amino acids long. Germline V gives CDR1 SGHRS, CDR2 YFSETQ. In DNA, the CDR3 is TGCGCCAGCAGACTAACCGCGGCGGAGACCCAGTACTTC. It is translated as CASRLTAAETQYF.

The V gene is TRBV6-6, the J gene TRBJ2-7; 9 bases are shared with TRBD1. The CDR3 has 14 amino acids. Germline lookup yields CDR1 MNHNY and CDR2 SVGAGI (reference sequence). The junction had 4 bases not matched to a gene; V was cut back by 4 bases and J by 3 bases. CDR3 sequence (DNA): TGTGCCAGCAGTTGGGGACAGGGCGACTACGAGCAGTACTTC. Amino acids: CASSWGQGDYEQYF.

This clone was counted ten times or more. J is TRBJ2-2 and V is TRBV4-3; D might be TRBD1 (6 bases). CDR1 and CDR2 from the germline V gene are LGHNA and YSLEER. The CDR3 contains 13 residues. V lost 3 bases and J 5 bases, leaving 7 bases between the germline ends. CDR3 sequence reads: CASSHQGTGELFF. As DNA, the CDR3 is TGCGCCAGCAGCCATCAGGGGACCGGGGAGCTGTTTTTT.

V and J are TRBV28 and TRBJ2-3, with 7 bases that match TRBD1. The CDR3 loop spans 15 amino acids. Germline-derived CDR1 and CDR2 are MDHEN and SYDVKM. Trimming removed 5 bases from V and 2 bases from J; junction bases left unmatched: 7. In DNA form, the CDR3 reads TGTGCCAGCAGTAAATGGACAGGCGTCACAGATACGCAGTATTTT. Residues: CASSKWTGVTDTQYF. The entire variable domain, with the rest obtained from reference TRBV28 and TRBJ2-3, is as follows: DVKVTQSSRYLVKRTGEKVFLECVQDMDHENMFWYRQDPGLGLRLIYFSYDVKMKEKGDIPEGYSVSREKKERFSLILESASTNQTSMYLCASSKWTGVTDTQYFGPGTRLTVL.

The chain has TRBV20-1 and TRBJ2-5; D remains ambiguous. Trimming took 6 bases from V and 6 from J, leaving 8 bases between them. Germline values: CDR1 DFQATT, CDR2 SNEGSKA (reference sequence). The CDR3 loop spans 10 amino acids. For the CDR3, the DNA is TGCAGTGCGTCGCAGAAGACCCAGTACTTC. Translation gives CSASQKTQYF.

The chain combines TRBV27 with TRBJ2-7; maybe TRBD1 (6 bases). Trimming removed 4 bases from V and 3 bases from J, with 16 bases in between. The CDR3 loop spans 15 amino acids. Per germline, CDR1 MNHEY and CDR2 SMNVEV (reference sequence). The CDR3 region is CASSYRPRGYYEQYF. The CDR3 region has the DNA TGTGCCAGCAGTTACCGTCCCAGGGGATACTACGAGCAGTACTTC.

The V call is TRBV6-6, the J call TRBJ2-3; 11 bases match TRBD2. Losses at the gene ends were 5 bases for V and 2 bases for J; bases not matched to a gene: 6. CDR1 and CDR2 from the germline V gene are MNHNY and SVGAGI (reference sequence). The CDR3 loop spans 16 amino acids. DNA for the CDR3: TGTGCCAGCAGTGGCCCGACTAGCGGGAACACAGATACGCAGTATTTT. Protein sequence: CASSGPTSGNTDTQYF.

This clone has just one count. The chain couples TRBV7-6 to TRBJ2-7; maybe TRBD2 (6 bases). The CDR3 totals 15 residues. Germline CDR1 reads SGHVS; CDR2 reads FNYEAQ. Deletions cut 4 bases from V and 0 bases from J, with 13 bases between. The CDR3 loop is CASSSPFSGSYEQYF. The CDR3 nucleotides are TGTGCCAGCAGCTCCCCTTTTAGCGGCTCCTACGAGCAGTACTTC.

The chain employs TRBV18 and TRBJ2-1; 9 nucleotides line up with TRBD2. CDR1 KGHSH and CDR2 LQKENI come from the germline V gene. The V and J ends lost 3 bases and 2 bases, in that order; junction bases with no gene match: 5. The CDR3 is 16 residues long. The CDR3 DNA follows: TGTGCCAGCTCACCTTCTAGCGGGATTACCTACAATGAGCAGTTCTTC. This gives the protein CASSPSSGITYNEQFF. Supplemented by reference TRBV18 and TRBJ2-1, the full variable domain reads NAGVMQNPRHLVRRRGQEARLRCSPMKGHSHVYWYRQLPEEGLKFMVYLQKENIIDESGMPKERFSAEFPKEGPSILRIQQVVRGDSAAYFCASSPSSGITYNEQFFGPGTRLTVL.

This clone was found once. CDR3: CASSFGQAPYEQYF. Written as DNA, the CDR3 is TGTGCCAGCAGCTTTGGCCAGGCCCCCTACGAGCAGTACTTC. V gene TRBV7-8 combines with J gene TRBJ2-7; no clear D. CDR3 length: 14 amino acids. The germline V and J ends were trimmed by 3 bases and 2 bases, with 11 bases remaining between them. Germline V lookup: CDR1 SGHVS, CDR2 FQNEAQ. Looking up the rest from reference TRBV7-8 and TRBJ2-7 gives the full variable domain: GAGVSQSPRYKVAKRGQDVALRCDPISGHVSLFWYQQALGQGPEFLTYFQNEAQLDKSGLPSDRFFAERPEGSVSTLKIQRTQQEDSAVYLCASSFGQAPYEQYFGPGTRLTVT.

V is TRBV5-1 and J is TRBJ1-2; weak D call: TRBD1 (5 bases). Germline CDR1 reads SGHRS; CDR2 reads YFSETQ. This CDR3 has 15 amino acids. The V and J ends lost 4 bases and 4 bases respectively, with 17 bases between them. The CDR3 coding sequence is TGCGCCAGCAGCCTGGGGGAGGGATCGTCCTATGGCTACACCTTC. Amino acid sequence: CASSLGEGSSYGYTF. The full variable domain, with the rest looked up from reference TRBV5-1 and TRBJ1-2, is KAGVTQTPRYLIKTRGQQVTLSCSPISGHRSVSWYQQTPGQGLQFLFEYFSETQRNKGNFPGRFSGRQFSNSRSEMNVSTLELGDSALYLCASSLGEGSSYGYTFGSGTRLTVV.

This clone was counted once. V gene TRBV2 combines with J gene TRBJ2-5; the match to TRBD1 covers 8 bases. The CDR3 is 14 amino acids. In germline, CDR1 is SNHLY, CDR2 FYNNEI. The V segment lost 8 bases and the J segment 4 bases; nucleotides outside the gene matches: 9. CDR3 coding DNA: TGTGCCAGCTTAAACCAACAGGGGGGAGAGACCCAGTACTTC. Translated, it gives CASLNQQGGETQYF.

The chain employs TRBV29-1 and TRBJ2-3; 7 nucleotides agree with TRBD2. Looked up from germline, CDR1 is SQVTM and CDR2 is ANQGSEA. The CDR3 is made up of 14 amino acids. V lost 1 base and J lost 6; bases outside the gene matches: 7. CDR3 in amino acids: CSVEGAGAGDTQYF. The CDR3 DNA follows: TGCAGCGTTGAAGGGGCTGGAGCGGGGGATACGCAGTATTTT.

CDR3 amino acids: CASSPFGTGANEQYF. The CDR3 nucleotides read TGTGCCAGCAGTCCGTTCGGGACAGGGGCCAACGAGCAGTACTTC. J is TRBJ2-7 and V is TRBV6-2 or TRBV6-3, with 10 bases matching TRBD1. CDR3 size: 15 residues. Germline CDR1 and CDR2: MNHEY and SVGEGT. Germline trimming cut 5 bases from V and 5 bases from J; bases unmatched to any gene: 9.

The rearrangement joins TRBV4-1 to TRBJ2-5, with D possibly matching TRBD2 (7 bases). With the DNA end fitting TRBJ2-7 better, the J assignment may be wrong. The CDR3 consists of 17 residues. Germline CDR1 reads MGHRA; CDR2 reads YSYEKL. CDR3 DNA: TGCGCCAGCAGCCTTATAGGGGGGGACGCACACTCCTACGAGCAGTACTTC. Translation: CASSLIGGDAHSYEQYF.

The chain is built from TRBV20-1 and TRBJ2-1; a possible D gene is TRBD2 (6 bases). Germline values: CDR1 DFQATT, CDR2 SNEGSKA (reference sequence). The CDR3 length is 11 residues. The V end lost 0 bases, the J end lost 11 bases, and 8 bases lay between the germline ends. The CDR3 sequence is CSARELAKQFF. CDR3 nucleotides: TGCAGTGCTAGAGAACTAGCAAAGCAGTTCTTC.